Sequencing of this T cell receptor beta chain was carried out in a study of human T cells and chemical hapten exposure (dated by TCRdb to the early 2020s). Describing the broader study: For sensitization, 2% DPC in acetone was applied to a roughly 2 cm by roughly 2 cm area of upper inner arm skin. Most of the patients in the cohort were female, and the cohort covered alopecia areata with under or over 50% scalp involvement, alopecia totalis and alopecia universalis. Weekly therapeutic DPC doses were additionally applied to the scalp of patients throughout the roughly 22-week study period. Blood samples were taken from patients before sensitization (week 0) and then at 2, 6 and about 24 weeks after DPC sensitization. Patch tests used Finn chambers with 0.01% DPC on the upper back, scored after 6 days by International Contact Dermatitis Research Group standards. Libraries were pooled for sequencing, and variation in per-sample TCR yields was attributed mainly to small differences in library volumes within the pool. In alopecia patients, the study followed how the peripheral blood TCR repertoire changed in vivo over primary and secondary sensitization to diphenylcyclopropenone (DPC), a hapten. About 30 alopecia patients provided blood for TCR sequencing at one to four time points (pre-sensitization, 2, 6 and 24 weeks). The full study reports these points: The number of PT1 expanded TCRs positively correlated with patch test score, significant at thresholds 8, 16 and 32 but not 4. Because all patients had alopecia, a presumed autoimmune disease, the immune response of the patients might differ from that of healthy individuals. Expanded TCRs formed significantly more large CDR3 similarity clusters than pre-sensitization or healthy control sets, consistent with antigen-driven responses. No change with DPC sensitization was found in the number of TCRs above 1 in 1000 frequency, and no evidence of global repertoire structure alterations was found. After repeated subsampling, changes were observed in the strength of the expansion versus patch-test correlation and in the threshold at which the correlation became significant.

The label giving this sample's time point can be read as: patch test 3, about 24 weeks after DPC sensitization. What the treatment or condition label conveys for this sample: therapeutic diphenylcyclopropenone sensitization with weekly scalp DPC. At every patch-test visit, the blood draw took place before the patch test was put on. Patients were considered eligible if aged 18 to 70, diagnosed with alopecia and deemed suitable for DPC therapy, and patients were excluded if pregnant. Total RNA was extracted from unfractionated whole blood that had been collected in Tempus Blood RNA tubes. The CDR3 measures 13 amino acids from cysteine to phenylalanine. Of all the DNA, just the CDR3 is kept, 39 bases in frame from base 1. Between the V and J ends, shortened by 1 base and 9 bases respectively, the junction contains 12 bases. Libraries were constructed by RACE. The instrument was a NextSeq 500. During library preparation, unique molecular identifiers were attached to individual cDNA molecules so that TCRs could be counted in a quantitative, reproducible way. From each blood RNA sample, both TCR alpha and TCR beta chains were sequenced. Per the original workflow: Samples had a median of roughly 87,000 TCRs, with a range from roughly 23,224 to 700,000. The Decombinator software suite was used to annotate the V, J and CDR3 of the TCR reads. Every sample was subsampled to the same number of TCRs (28,000) for the PS versus PT1 abundance plots. Expanded TCRs were defined as absent before sensitization and observed at least eight times at the 2-week time point. TCRdb reworked the public reads: Q25 trimming with fastp, MiXCR clone assembly, productive beta chains retained. Each record represents a unique CDR3 protein, reported with the most common genes and DNA among its rows. TCRdb's processing, not the authors', yielded these V and J calls. The sample table contains approximately 160,000 distinct CDR3 sequences; only one count was recorded for approximately 30% of them. The ten largest clones represent about 2% of the sample.

To note about this clonotype: Its specific antigen is unknown. No clone much larger than this one lies a single base away; base qualities are absent.

The sample in question was whole blood, obtained in connection with sensitization to the hapten diphenylcyclopropenone (DPC). This TCR came from a young woman with alopecia areata. Some clones in this sample may be carry-over from other donors' samples. Here the chain combines TRBV12-3 or TRBV12-4 and TRBJ2-5; no D segment can be confidently identified. The base sequence is TGTGCCAGCAGTTTAGGGGCGTCCAAGGCCCAGTACTTC. It is translated as CASSLGASKAQYF.